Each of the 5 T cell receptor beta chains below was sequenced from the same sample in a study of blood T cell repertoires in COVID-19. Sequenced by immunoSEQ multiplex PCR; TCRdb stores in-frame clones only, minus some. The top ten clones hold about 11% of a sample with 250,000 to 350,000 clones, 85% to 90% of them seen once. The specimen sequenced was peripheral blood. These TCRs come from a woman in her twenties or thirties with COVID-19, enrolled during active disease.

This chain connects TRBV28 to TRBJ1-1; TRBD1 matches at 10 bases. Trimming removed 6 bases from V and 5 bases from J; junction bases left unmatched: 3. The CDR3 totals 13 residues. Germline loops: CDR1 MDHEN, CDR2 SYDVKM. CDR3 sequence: CASRGQGRTEAFF. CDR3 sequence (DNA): TGTGCCAGCAGGGGACAGGGGAGGACTGAAGCTTTCTTT.

CDR3 nucleotide sequence: TGTGCCAGCAGCTTAGCAGGGGCGGATGGCTACACCTTC. This sequence encodes CASSLAGADGYTF. The genes are TRBV7-9 and TRBJ1-2; tentatively, D is TRBD1 (5 bases). CDR1 and CDR2 from the germline V gene are SEHNR and FQNEAQ (reference sequence). The CDR3 covers 13 residues. V lost 0 bases to trimming and J lost 6 bases, with 8 bases between them.

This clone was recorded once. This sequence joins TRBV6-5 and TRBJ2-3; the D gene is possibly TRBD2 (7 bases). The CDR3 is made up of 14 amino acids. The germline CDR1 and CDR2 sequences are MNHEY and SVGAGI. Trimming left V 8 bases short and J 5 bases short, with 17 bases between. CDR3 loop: CASAPGGKVDTQYF. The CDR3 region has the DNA TGTGCCAGCGCACCGGGGGGCAAGGTAGATACGCAGTATTTT.

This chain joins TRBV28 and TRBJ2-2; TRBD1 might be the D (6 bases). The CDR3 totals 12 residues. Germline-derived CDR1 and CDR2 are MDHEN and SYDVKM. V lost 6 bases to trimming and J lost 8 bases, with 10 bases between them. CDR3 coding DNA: TGTGCCAGCAGCGGACAGATAGGGGAGCTGTTTTTT. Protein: CASSGQIGELFF. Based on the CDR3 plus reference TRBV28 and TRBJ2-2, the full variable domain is DVKVTQSSRYLVKRTGEKVFLECVQDMDHENMFWYRQDPGLGLRLIYFSYDVKMKEKGDIPEGYSVSREKKERFSLILESASTNQTSMYLCASSGQIGELFFGEGSRLTVL.

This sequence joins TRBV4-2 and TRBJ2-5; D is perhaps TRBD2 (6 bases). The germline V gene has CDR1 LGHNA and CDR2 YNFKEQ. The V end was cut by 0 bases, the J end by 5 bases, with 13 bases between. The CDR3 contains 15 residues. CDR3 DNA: TGTGCCAGCAGCCAAGATTCGAGGGGAGGCGAGACCCAGTACTTC. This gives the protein CASSQDSRGGETQYF.